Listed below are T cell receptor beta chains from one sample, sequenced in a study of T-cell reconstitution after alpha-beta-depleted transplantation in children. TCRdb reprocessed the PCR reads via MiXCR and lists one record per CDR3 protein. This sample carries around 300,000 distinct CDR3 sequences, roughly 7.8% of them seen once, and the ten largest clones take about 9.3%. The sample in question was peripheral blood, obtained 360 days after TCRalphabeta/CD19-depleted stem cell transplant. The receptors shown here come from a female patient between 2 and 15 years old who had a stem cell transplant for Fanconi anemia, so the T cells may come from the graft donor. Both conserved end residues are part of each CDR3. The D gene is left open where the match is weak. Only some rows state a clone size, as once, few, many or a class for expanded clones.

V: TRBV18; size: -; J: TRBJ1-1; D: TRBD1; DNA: TGTGCCAGCTCACCCACTTGGAGGGGGCCCAACACTGAAGCTTTCTTT; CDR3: CASSPTWRGPNTEAFF
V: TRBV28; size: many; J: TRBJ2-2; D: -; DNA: TGTGCCAGCGACCCGCTCCGACCCGGGGAGCTGTTTTTT; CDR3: CASDPLRPGELFF
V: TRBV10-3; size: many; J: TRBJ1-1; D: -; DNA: TGTGCCATCAGTCCCGTTCCAGCAGGGCGGGTGAACACTGAAGCTTTCTTT; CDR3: CAISPVPAGRVNTEAFF
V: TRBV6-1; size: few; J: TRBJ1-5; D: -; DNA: TGTGCCAGCAGCTTCAGGGGTTACAATCAGCCCCAGCATTTT; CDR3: CASSFRGYNQPQHF
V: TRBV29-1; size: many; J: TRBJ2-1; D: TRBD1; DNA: TGCAGCGGGGGTCGGACAGGGTCCTACAATGAGCAGTTCTTC; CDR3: CSGGRTGSYNEQFF
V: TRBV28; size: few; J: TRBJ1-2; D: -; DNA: TGTGCCAGCACCCGGGACCGAAGGGGCTTTTACTATGGCTACACCTTC; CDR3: CASTRDRRGFYYGYTF
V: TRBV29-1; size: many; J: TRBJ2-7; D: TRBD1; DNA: TGCAGCGTGAGAAGAGACAGGGGTTCCTACGAGCAGTACTTC; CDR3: CSVRRDRGSYEQYF
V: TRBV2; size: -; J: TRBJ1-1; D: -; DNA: TGTGCCAGCGTCAGGGCCACTGAAGCTTTCTTT; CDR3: CASVRATEAFF
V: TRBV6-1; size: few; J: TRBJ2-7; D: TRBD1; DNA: TGTGCCAGCAGTACCCACCGGGACAGGGGCTCCTACGAGCAGTACTTC; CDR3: CASSTHRDRGSYEQYF
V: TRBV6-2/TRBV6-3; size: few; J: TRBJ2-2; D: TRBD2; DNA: TGTGCCAGCAGTTTTCCGCGGGAGGGTTCGAACACCGGGGAGCTGTTTTTT; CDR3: CASSFPREGSNTGELFF
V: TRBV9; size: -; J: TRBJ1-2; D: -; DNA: TGTGCCAGCAGCGTAGCCGGGGCTAACTATGGCTACACCTTC; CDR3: CASSVAGANYGYTF
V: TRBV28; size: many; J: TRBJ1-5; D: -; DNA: TGTGCCAGCAGTCGCTCCTCGGGTTTCCAGCCCCAGCATTTT; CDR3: CASSRSSGFQPQHF
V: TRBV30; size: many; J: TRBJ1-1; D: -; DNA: TGTGCCTGGAGGATGAACACTGAAGCTTTCTTT; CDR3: CAWRMNTEAFF
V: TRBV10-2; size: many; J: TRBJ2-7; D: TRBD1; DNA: TGCGCCAGCAGGTTGACAGGGTCCTTCTACGAGCAGTACTTC; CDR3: CASRLTGSFYEQYF
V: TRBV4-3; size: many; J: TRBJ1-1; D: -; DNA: TGCGCCAGCAGCCAAGCAACCAAGGGGCAGCCTAACACTGAAGCTTTCTTT; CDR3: CASSQATKGQPNTEAFF
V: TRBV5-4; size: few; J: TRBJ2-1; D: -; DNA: TGTGCCAGCAGCTTCAGAGGAGGTTTGCCCTACAATGAGCAGTTCTTC; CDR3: CASSFRGGLPYNEQFF
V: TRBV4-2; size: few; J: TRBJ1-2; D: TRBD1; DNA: TGTGCCAGCAGTTCCGGGACAGGGTTGAACTATGGCTACACCTTC; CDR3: CASSSGTGLNYGYTF
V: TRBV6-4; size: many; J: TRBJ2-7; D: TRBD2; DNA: TGTGCCAGCAGGCCGACTAGCTTCTACGAGCAGTACTTC; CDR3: CASRPTSFYEQYF
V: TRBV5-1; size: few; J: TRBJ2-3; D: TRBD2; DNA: TGCGCCAGCGTCTTGGGGGGGAGCACAGATACGCAGTATTTT; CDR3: CASVLGGSTDTQYF
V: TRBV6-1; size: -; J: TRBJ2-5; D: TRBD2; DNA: TGTGCCAGCAGTACCCAGACTAGCGGGGGGGAGACCCAGTACTTC; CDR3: CASSTQTSGGETQYF
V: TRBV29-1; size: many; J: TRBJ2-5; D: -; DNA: TGCAGCGTCTCACGAACACAGGGTCCCCAAGAGACCCAGTACTTC; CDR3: CSVSRTQGPQETQYF
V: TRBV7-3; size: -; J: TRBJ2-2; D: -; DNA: TGTGCCAGCAGCCGAGGAGGGGGGGCGATGACCGGGGAGCTGTTTTTT; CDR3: CASSRGGGAMTGELFF
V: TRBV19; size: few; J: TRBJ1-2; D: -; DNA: TGTGCCAGTAGCTTGGCGCGGGGGTACTATGGCTACACCTTC; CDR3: CASSLARGYYGYTF
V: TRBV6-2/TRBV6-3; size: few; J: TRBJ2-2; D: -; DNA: TGTGCCAGTGCCGAGCCGGGGAACACCGGGGAGCTGTTTTTT; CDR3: CASAEPGNTGELFF
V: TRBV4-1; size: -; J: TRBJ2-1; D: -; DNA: TGCGCCAGCAGCCAAGAAACGGCTGTGGATGAGCAGTTCTTC; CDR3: CASSQETAVDEQFF
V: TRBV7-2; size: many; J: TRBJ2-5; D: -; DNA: TGTGCCAGCAGCTTCTCTAACAGGGTTGAGACCCAGTACTTC; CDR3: CASSFSNRVETQYF
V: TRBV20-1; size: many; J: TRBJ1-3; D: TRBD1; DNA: TGCAGTGGACAGGGTCTCTCTGGAAACACCATATATTTT; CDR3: CSGQGLSGNTIYF
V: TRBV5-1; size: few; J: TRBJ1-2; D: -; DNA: TGCGCCAGCAGGGGGGACACCCTCTATGGCTACACCTTC; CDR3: CASRGDTLYGYTF
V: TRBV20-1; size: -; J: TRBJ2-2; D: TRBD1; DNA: TGCAGTGCTCGAGGGGGCAGCGGGGAGCTGTTTTTT; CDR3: CSARGGSGELFF
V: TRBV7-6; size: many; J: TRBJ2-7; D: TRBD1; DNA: TGTGCCAGCAGCTTAGAAGGGACAGGGAATTACGAGCAGTACTTC; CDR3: CASSLEGTGNYEQYF
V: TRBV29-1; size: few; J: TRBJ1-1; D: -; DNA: TGCAGCGTTGCGGGGGCAGGTCTTAGGGGGAACACTGAAGCTTTCTTT; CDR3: CSVAGAGLRGNTEAFF
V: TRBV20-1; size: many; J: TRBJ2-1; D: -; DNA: TGCAGTGCTAGTCTGGGCCCAGCCTACAATGAGCAGTTCTTC; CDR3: CSASLGPAYNEQFF
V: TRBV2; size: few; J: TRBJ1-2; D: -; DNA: TGTGCCAGCAGCCCCATCCCCCGGGGTTTGGATAGGCTGGGCTACACCTTC; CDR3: CASSPIPRGLDRLGYTF
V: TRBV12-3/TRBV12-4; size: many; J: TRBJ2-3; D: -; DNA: TGTGCCAGCAGTTTTGATATGGGACCGATTTCCGATACGCAGTATTTT; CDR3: CASSFDMGPISDTQYF
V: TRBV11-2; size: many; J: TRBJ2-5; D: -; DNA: TGTGCCAGCAGCTTAGGGGGCAGGGGATTAGGAGAGACCCAGTACTTC; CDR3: CASSLGGRGLGETQYF
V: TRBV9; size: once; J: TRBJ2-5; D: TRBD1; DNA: TGTGCCAGCAGCCTTTCATTTCGGGACAGGGGTCACCAAGAGACCCAGTACTTC; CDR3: CASSLSFRDRGHQETQYF
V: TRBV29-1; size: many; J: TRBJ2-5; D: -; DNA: TGCAGCGTCGCAAGGGGCGCGGAGACCCAGTACTTC; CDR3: CSVARGAETQYF
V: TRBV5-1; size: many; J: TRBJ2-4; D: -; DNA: TGCGCCAGCAGCCCCCGGGACCAATGGTGGACCATTCAGTACTTC; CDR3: CASSPRDQWWTIQYF
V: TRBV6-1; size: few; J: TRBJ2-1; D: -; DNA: TGTGCCAGCCTCTTGGCTAGCGACTACAATGAGCAGTTCTTC; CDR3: CASLLASDYNEQFF
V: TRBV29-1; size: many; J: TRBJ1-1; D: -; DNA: TGCAGCGTTCTGTCAGGGGTATTCGCTGAAGCTTTCTTT; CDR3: CSVLSGVFAEAFF
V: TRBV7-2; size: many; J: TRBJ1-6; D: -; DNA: TGTGCCAGCAGCTGGAGAAATTCACCCCTCCACTTT; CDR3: CASSWRNSPLHF
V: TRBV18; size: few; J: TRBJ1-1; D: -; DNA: TGTGCCAGCTCCCAAGCGAAGGGCGGCGAAGCTTTCTTT; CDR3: CASSQAKGGEAFF
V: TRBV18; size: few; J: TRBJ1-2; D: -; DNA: TGTGCCAGCTCACCAGTTTCAGGCCCCTATGGCTACACCTTC; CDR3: CASSPVSGPYGYTF
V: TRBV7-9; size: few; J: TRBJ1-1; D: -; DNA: TGTGCCAGCGGGACATTCATGAACACTGAAGCTTTCTTT; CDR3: CASGTFMNTEAFF
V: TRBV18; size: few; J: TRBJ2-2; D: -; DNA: TGTGCCAGCTCACCGTGGGAACTCGGCACCGGGGAGCTGTTTTTT; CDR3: CASSPWELGTGELFF
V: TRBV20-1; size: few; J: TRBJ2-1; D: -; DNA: TGCAGTCGCGCCCTGGCGTGGGACCACAATGAGCAGTTCTTC; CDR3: CSRALAWDHNEQFF
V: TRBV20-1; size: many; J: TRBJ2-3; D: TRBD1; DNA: TGCAGTGCTACCGTGACAGGGTTTTGGGATACGCAGTATTTT; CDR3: CSATVTGFWDTQYF
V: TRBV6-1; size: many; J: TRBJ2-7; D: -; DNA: TGTGCCAGCACGGAGGGAGTGGACTCCTACGAGCAGTACTTC; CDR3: CASTEGVDSYEQYF
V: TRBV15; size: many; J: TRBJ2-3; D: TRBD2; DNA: TGTGCCACCAGCAGAGACCTACAGGGTTTAGCGGGAGTCGAGTATTTT; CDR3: CATSRDLQGLAGVEYF
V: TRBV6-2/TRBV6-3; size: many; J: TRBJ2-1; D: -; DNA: TGTGCCAGCAGTTACTCCGCCGGGAACTCCTACAATGAGCAGTTCTTC; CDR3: CASSYSAGNSYNEQFF
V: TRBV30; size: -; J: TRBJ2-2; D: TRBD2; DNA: TGTGCCTGGAGTGGCGGGGGTTTCACCGGGGAGCTGTTTTTT; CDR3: CAWSGGGFTGELFF
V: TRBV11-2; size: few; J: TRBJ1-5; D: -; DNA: TGTGCCAGCAGCTTAGAATCGGGGTACGAGCCCCAGCATTTT; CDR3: CASSLESGYEPQHF